These 28 T cell receptor beta chains came from one sample sequenced in a study of blood T cell repertoires in COVID-19. TCRdb keeps only in-frame clones here, not all; method: immunoSEQ multiplex PCR. This sample has fewer than 300,000 clones, with 87% found just once. Sample: peripheral blood. These receptors came from a woman aged 45 to 65 with acute or convalescent COVID-19.

The rearrangement uses TRBV15 and TRBJ1-1, with TRBD1 identical over 10 bases. This CDR3 has 15 amino acids. Germline assignment: CDR1 LNHNV and CDR2 YYDKDF (reference sequence). V was clipped by 5 bases and J by 3 bases; unmatched bases: 6. CDR3: CATSLIGTGDTEAFF. In DNA form, the CDR3 reads TGTGCCACCAGCCTAATCGGGACAGGGGACACTGAAGCTTTCTTT.

The chain employs TRBV5-1 and TRBJ2-5; maybe TRBD2 (5 bases). The CDR3 runs to 14 residues. Trimming pared 0 bases from V and 1 base from J, leaving 7 bases between. CDR1 is SGHRS and CDR2 is YFSETQ in the germline V gene. The DNA for the CDR3 is TGCGCCAGCAGCTTGGCTACTAGCCAAGAGACCCAGTACTTC. This codes for CASSLATSQETQYF. The full variable domain, completed using reference TRBV5-1 and TRBJ2-5, is KAGVTQTPRYLIKTRGQQVTLSCSPISGHRSVSWYQQTPGQGLQFLFEYFSETQRNKGNFPGRFSGRQFSNSRSEMNVSTLELGDSALYLCASSLATSQETQYFGPGTRLLVL.

The CDR3 here is CASSHLPRGYGYTF. DNA for the CDR3: TGTGCCAGCAGCCACCTCCCAAGGGGCTATGGCTACACCTTC. This chain joins TRBV14 and TRBJ1-2; D may be TRBD1 (5 bases). CDR1 is SGHDN and CDR2 is FVKESK in the germline V gene. CDR3 size: 14 residues. The V end was cut by 3 bases, the J end by 4 bases, with 12 bases between.

The genes are TRBV4-2 and TRBJ2-7; 7 bases map to TRBD1. The CDR3 runs 18 residues. Germline values: CDR1 LGHNA, CDR2 YNFKEQ. The V gene end was trimmed by 1 base and the J gene end by 0 bases; junction bases not matched to a gene: 12. CDR3 DNA sequence: TGTGCCAGCAGCCAAGCCATGGTCACAGGGGCGAGCTCCTACGAGCAGTACTTC. Its translation is CASSQAMVTGASSYEQYF.

The chain has TRBV5-6 and TRBJ1-1, with a weak D call TRBD1 (5 bases). Trimming took off 4 bases at V and 2 bases at J, with 18 bases between the two ends. This CDR3 has 16 residues. CDR1 and CDR2 from the germline V gene are SGHDT and YYEEEE. The CDR3 sequence is CASSLGGRGYNTEAFF. The CDR3 DNA sequence: TGTGCCAGCAGCCTTGGGGGGAGGGGATACAACACTGAAGCTTTCTTT.

The CDR3 DNA reads as TGTGCCAGCAGCCAACTTAGCGGGAGGGCGCAGTACTTC. Translated, it gives CASSQLSGRAQYF. The chain recombines TRBV3-1 (or the pseudogene TRBV3-2) with TRBJ2-7; TRBD2 agrees at 11 bases. The junction had 3 bases not matched to a gene; V was cut back by 2 bases and J by 9 bases. Germline values: CDR1 LGHDT, CDR2 YNNKEL (reference sequence). The CDR3 length is 13 residues.

The V gene is TRBV15, the J gene TRBJ2-7; 7 bases line up with TRBD2. The CDR3 totals 15 residues. After removal of 1 base from V and 3 bases from J, the junction contained 6 bases not matched to a gene. CDR1 and CDR2 from the germline V gene are LNHNV and YYDKDF (reference sequence). The CDR3 DNA sequence: TGTGCCACCAGCAGAGGAGGGACTAAGTACTACGAGCAGTACTTC. This encodes CATSRGGTKYYEQYF.

V gene TRBV24-1 combines with J gene TRBJ2-1; 11 bases match TRBD2. There are 17 residues in the CDR3. CDR1 KGHDR and CDR2 SFDVKD come from the germline V gene. The V and J ends lost 4 bases and 2 bases, in that order; junction bases with no gene match: 6. CDR3 sequence: CATSDPQLAGAYNEQFF. The CDR3 DNA reads as TGTGCCACCAGTGACCCCCAACTAGCGGGAGCCTACAATGAGCAGTTCTTC.

CDR3 DNA sequence: TGTGCCAGCAGCTGGGGTTTTGCGGGAGATACGCAGTATTTT. It codes for CASSWGFAGDTQYF. This chain joins TRBV5-6 and TRBJ2-3, with D perhaps TRBD2 (5 bases). The V gene's germline CDR1 is SGHDT and CDR2 YYEEEE. V lost 3 bases and J 5 bases, leaving 13 bases between the germline ends. The CDR3 consists of 14 residues.

This clone was recorded a few times. This chain uses TRBV11-2 with TRBJ1-6, with 9 bases aligning to TRBD1. Germline V gives CDR1 SGHAT, CDR2 FQNNGV. CDR3 length equals 15 residues. The V gene end was trimmed by 5 bases and the J gene end by 10 bases; junction bases not matched to a gene: 9. This CDR3 reads CASSPGQGVWSPLHF. The DNA of the CDR3 is TGTGCCAGCAGCCCGGGACAGGGTGTATGGTCACCCCTCCACTTT. Using reference TRBV11-2 and TRBJ1-6 for the parts outside the CDR3, the full variable domain is EAGVAQSPRYKIIEKRQSVAFWCNPISGHATLYWYQQILGQGPKLLIQFQNNGVVDDSQLPKDRFSAERLKGVDSTLKIQPAKLEDSAVYLCASSPGQGVWSPLHFGNGTRLTVT.

In nucleotides, the CDR3 is TGTGCCAGCAGCTTCGGGACAGGCTCCTACAATGAGCAGTTCTTC. It specifies CASSFGTGSYNEQFF. The rearrangement uses TRBV7-2 and TRBJ2-1; 8 bases are shared with TRBD1. The germline gives CDR1 SGHTA, CDR2 FQGNSA. V lost 3 bases and J lost 0; bases outside the gene matches: 1. This CDR3 contains 15 residues.

This rearrangement joins TRBV3-1 (or the pseudogene TRBV3-2) to TRBJ1-2, with TRBD1 matching over 9 bases. The CDR3 has 15 residues. CDR1 and CDR2 from the germline V gene are LGHDT and YNNKEL (reference sequence). With V trimmed by 4 bases and J by 4 bases, 7 bases remained unmatched. This CDR3 reads CASSRWDRVPYGYTF. Here the CDR3 DNA reads TGTGCCAGCAGCCGCTGGGACAGGGTTCCCTATGGCTACACCTTC.

The chain has TRBV5-4 and TRBJ2-7; the D gene is possibly TRBD2 (5 bases). Trimming took 5 bases from V and 0 from J, leaving 12 bases between them. CDR3 length: 14 residues. Per germline, CDR1 SGHNT and CDR2 YYREEE (reference sequence). CDR3: CASSSGLLSYEQYF. CDR3 in DNA: TGTGCCAGCAGTTCCGGACTCCTCTCCTACGAGCAGTACTTC.

This clone appeared a single time. The rearrangement links TRBV7-9 to TRBJ2-7; possibly TRBD1 for D (6 bases). CDR1 and CDR2 (germline): SEHNR, FQNEAQ (reference sequence). V lost 7 bases to trimming and J lost 6 bases, with 13 bases between them. The CDR3 has 12 amino acids. CDR3 sequence reads: CASTRTVSEQYF. The CDR3 nucleotides read TGTGCCAGCACACGGACAGTCTCCGAGCAGTACTTC.

This chain joins TRBV7-2 and TRBJ1-5; D is unresolved. The CDR3 is 14 amino acids. CDR1 and CDR2 (germline): SGHTA, FQGNSA. V was shortened by 0 bases and J by 5 bases, with 8 bases between the two germline ends. CDR3 bases: TGTGCCAGCAGCTTAGCCAAGGGAGATCAGCCCCAGCATTTT. This sequence encodes CASSLAKGDQPQHF.

This clone was counted only a few times. The rearrangement links TRBV19 to TRBJ2-7; TRBD1 aligns across 8 bases. V shed 5 bases and J 6 bases; nucleotides not matched to a gene: 18. Germline CDR1 and CDR2: LNHDA and SQIVND (reference sequence). This CDR3 spans 17 amino acids. CDR3 nucleotide sequence: TGTGCCAGTAGTGGGGAGAGACAGGGGAATCAGGCCGGCGAGCAGTACTTC. It codes for CASSGERQGNQAGEQYF.

In DNA form, the CDR3 reads TGTGCCAGCAGCTTAACCGGGAGCACCTACGAGCAGTACTTC. Translated: CASSLTGSTYEQYF. This chain joins TRBV7-3 and TRBJ2-7; the D gene is possibly TRBD2 (6 bases). The CDR3 loop spans 14 amino acids. Germline V gene sequence: CDR1 SGHTA, CDR2 FQGTGA. V lost 0 bases, J lost 2 bases, and 8 bases lay in between.

The chain links TRBV5-1 to TRBJ1-1; D is uncertain. The germline V and J ends were trimmed by 2 bases and 2 bases, with 16 bases remaining between them. Germline lookup yields CDR1 SGHRS and CDR2 YFSETQ. The CDR3 contains 16 residues. The DNA of the CDR3 is TGCGCCAGCAGCTTCTCCGAGGGCAGAGCCAACACTGAAGCTTTCTTT. This sequence encodes CASSFSEGRANTEAFF.

The rearrangement joins TRBV18 to TRBJ1-2, with D uncertain. There are 14 residues in the CDR3. The V end was cut by 2 bases, the J end by 1 base, with 8 bases between. Germline-derived CDR1 and CDR2 are KGHSH and LQKENI. The CDR3 loop reads CASSPTPSNYGYTF. The DNA of the CDR3 is TGTGCCAGCTCACCAACGCCGAGTAACTATGGCTACACCTTC.

This chain connects TRBV28 to TRBJ2-3, with TRBD1 matching 8 bases. The germline V gene encodes CDR1 MDHEN and CDR2 SYDVKM. The V gene end was trimmed by 2 bases and the J gene end by 2 bases; junction bases not matched to a gene: 9. This CDR3 is 17 amino acids long. Here the CDR3 reads CASSLVDGQGITDTQYF. The CDR3 nucleotides are TGTGCCAGCAGTTTAGTTGACGGACAGGGTATCACAGATACGCAGTATTTT.

The chain uses TRBV11-2 and TRBJ2-3; D is unclear. The germline V gene has CDR1 SGHAT and CDR2 FQNNGV. There are 15 residues in the CDR3. Trimming pared 1 base from V and 1 base from J, leaving 9 bases between. The CDR3 spells CASSLVGSGTDTQYF. CDR3 bases: TGTGCCAGCAGCTTAGTTGGTTCGGGCACAGATACGCAGTATTTT. The full variable domain, its missing parts supplied by reference TRBV11-2 and TRBJ2-3, is EAGVAQSPRYKIIEKRQSVAFWCNPISGHATLYWYQQILGQGPKLLIQFQNNGVVDDSQLPKDRFSAERLKGVDSTLKIQPAKLEDSAVYLCASSLVGSGTDTQYFGPGTRLTVL.

The chain joins TRBV7-2 to TRBJ2-1; the match to TRBD2 covers 12 bases. This CDR3 comprises 15 residues. CDR1 is SGHTA and CDR2 is FQGNSA in the germline V gene. V lost 2 bases and J lost 8; bases outside the gene matches: 4. CDR3 sequence reads: CASSLRLAGEDEQFF. The DNA for the CDR3 is TGTGCCAGCAGCTTAAGACTAGCGGGAGAGGATGAGCAGTTCTTC.

V gene TRBV9 combines with J gene TRBJ2-2; TRBD2 agrees at 12 bases. The germline gives CDR1 SGDLS, CDR2 YYNGEE. The CDR3 totals 20 residues. V was clipped by 3 bases and J by 5 bases; unmatched bases: 17. The DNA for the CDR3 is TGTGCCAGCAGCGCCGACCTAGGACTAGCGGGAAGCTTGGGGACCGGGGAGCTGTTTTTT. Translated, it gives CASSADLGLAGSLGTGELFF. Using reference TRBV9 and TRBJ2-2 for the parts outside the CDR3, the full variable domain is DSGVTQTPKHLITATGQRVTLRCSPRSGDLSVYWYQQSLDQGLQFLIQYYNGEERAKGNILERFSAQQFPDLHSELNLSSLELGDSALYFCASSADLGLAGSLGTGELFFGEGSRLTVL.

This clone showed up just once. The rearrangement links TRBV29-1 to TRBJ2-1, with 7 bases matching TRBD1. The CDR3 has 12 amino acids. Germline CDR1 and CDR2: SQVTM and ANQGSEA. The V and J ends lost 6 bases and 4 bases, in that order; junction bases with no gene match: 3. CDR3 nucleotide sequence: TGCAGCGTCTCCAGGGGGTACAATGAGCAGTTCTTC. Translating gives CSVSRGYNEQFF.

The chain carries TRBV12-5 and TRBJ1-6; D ambiguous. V lost 7 bases and J 9 bases, leaving 16 bases between the germline ends. The CDR3 runs 14 residues. Germline V CDR1 and CDR2: LGHNT, FRNRAP. The CDR3 spells CASAFGGLGSPLHF. Here the CDR3 DNA reads TGTGCTAGTGCCTTCGGAGGGTTGGGTTCACCCCTCCACTTT.

This clone occurred a few times. The chain uses TRBV30 and TRBJ2-5; TRBD1 is a possible D gene (6 bases). The CDR3 consists of 13 residues. The ends were cut back, 3 bases at V and 5 bases at J, with 13 bases in the middle. Germline lookup yields CDR1 GTSNPN and CDR2 SVGIG (reference sequence). The DNA of the CDR3 is TGTGCCTGGAGAAAGGCAGGGGTGGAGACCCAGTACTTC. Translation gives CAWRKAGVETQYF.

The chain has TRBV28 and TRBJ2-1; 7 positions match TRBD1. Trimming removed 6 bases from V and 5 bases from J; junction bases left unmatched: 13. Germline V gene lookup returns CDR1 MDHEN and CDR2 SYDVKM. This CDR3 comprises 16 residues. CDR3 amino acids: CASSSNRGSANNEQFF. The CDR3 DNA reads TGTGCCAGCAGCAGTAACAGGGGATCAGCAAACAATGAGCAGTTCTTC.

This clone occurred once. The chain couples TRBV7-7 to TRBJ2-5, with TRBD2 matching 10 bases. In germline, CDR1 is SSHAT, CDR2 FNYEAQ (reference sequence). V lost 1 base, J lost 1 base, and 6 bases stayed unmatched. This CDR3 contains 17 residues. As DNA, the CDR3 is TGTGCCAGCAGCTTAGGGGCTAGCGGGAGTCCCCAAGAGACCCAGTACTTC. It yields the protein CASSLGASGSPQETQYF.